The 2 T cell receptor beta chains given below trace back to one sample, sequenced in a study of neurological immune-mediated disorders. TCRdb re-derived calls from the 5' RACE reads in MiXCR, one entry per CDR3 protein. The table shows tens of thousands of distinct CDR3 sequences, with roughly 4.3% occurring only once. The sequenced sample consisted of PBMCs. The receptor source for this set is a man younger than 45 with multiple sclerosis.

This clonotype occurred many times. This sequence joins TRBV5-1 and TRBJ2-3, with D uncertain. The germline V gene encodes CDR1 SGHRS and CDR2 YFSETQ. The V and J ends lost 0 bases and 8 bases respectively, with 7 bases between them. This CDR3 spans 12 amino acids. The CDR3 sequence is CASSLGSGTQYF. The DNA of the CDR3 is TGCGCCAGCAGCTTGGGGTCGGGTACGCAGTATTTT. Drawing the rest from reference TRBV5-1 and TRBJ2-3, the complete variable domain is KAGVTQTPRYLIKTRGQQVTLSCSPISGHRSVSWYQQTPGQGLQFLFEYFSETQRNKGNFPGRFSGRQFSNSRSEMNVSTLELGDSALYLCASSLGSGTQYFGPGTRLTVL.

This clonotype was recorded at least ten times. The chain is built from TRBV7-9 and TRBJ1-2; D remains unclear. There are 12 residues in the CDR3. Germline V gives CDR1 SEHNR, CDR2 FQNEAQ (reference sequence). The V gene lost 6 bases and the J gene lost 4 bases, with 9 bases spanning the gap. DNA of the CDR3: TGTGCCAGCAGTGCCCTCGGCTATGGCTACACCTTC. Its protein is CASSALGYGYTF.